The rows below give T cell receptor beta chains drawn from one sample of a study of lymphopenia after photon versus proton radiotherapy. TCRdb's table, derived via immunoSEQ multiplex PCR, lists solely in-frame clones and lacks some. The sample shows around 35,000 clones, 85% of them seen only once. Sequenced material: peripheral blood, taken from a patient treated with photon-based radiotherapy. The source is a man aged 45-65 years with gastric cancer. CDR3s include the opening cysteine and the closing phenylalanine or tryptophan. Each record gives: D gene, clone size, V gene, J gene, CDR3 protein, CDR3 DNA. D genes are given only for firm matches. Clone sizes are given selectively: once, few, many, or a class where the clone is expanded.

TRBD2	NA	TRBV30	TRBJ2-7	CAWSLWGLAGLYEQYF	TGTGCCTGGAGTCTGTGGGGACTAGCGGGCCTCTACGAGCAGTACTTC
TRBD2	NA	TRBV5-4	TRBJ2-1	CASSGPGGRYNEQFF	TGTGCCAGCAGCGGCCCGGGCGGGAGGTACAATGAGCAGTTCTTC
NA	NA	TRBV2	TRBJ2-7	CASRDRLDPKTYEQYF	TGTGCCAGCAGGGACCGACTAGATCCGAAGACTTACGAGCAGTACTTC
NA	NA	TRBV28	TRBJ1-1	CASSPATEAFF	TGTGCCAGCAGCCCCGCCACTGAAGCTTTCTTT
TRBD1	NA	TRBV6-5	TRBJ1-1	CASRGTGGRNTEAFF	TGTGCCAGCAGGGGAACAGGGGGCAGGAACACTGAAGCTTTCTTT
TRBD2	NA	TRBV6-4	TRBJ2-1	CASSEKVAGVNEQFF	TGTGCCAGCAGTGAGAAGGTAGCGGGAGTGAATGAGCAGTTCTTC
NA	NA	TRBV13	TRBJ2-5	CASSFAGKETQYF	TGTGCCAGCAGCTTCGCGGGAAAAGAGACCCAGTACTTC
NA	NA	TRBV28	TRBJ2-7	CASSFGGDKAYEQYF	TGTGCCAGCAGTTTTGGGGGGGACAAAGCCTACGAGCAGTACTTC
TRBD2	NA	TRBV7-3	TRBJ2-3	CASSTRSGGTDTQYF	TGTGCCAGCAGTACGCGGAGCGGGGGCACAGATACGCAGTATTTT
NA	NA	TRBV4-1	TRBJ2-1	CASSPISTINEQFF	TGCGCCAGCAGCCCCATATCTACAATTAATGAGCAGTTCTTC
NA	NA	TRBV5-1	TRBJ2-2	CASSLEAITGELFF	TGCGCCAGCAGCTTGGAGGCCATCACCGGGGAGCTGTTTTTT
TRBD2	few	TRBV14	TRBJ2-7	CASSQAGGYEQYF	TGTGCCAGCAGCCAAGCCGGGGGGTACGAGCAGTACTTC
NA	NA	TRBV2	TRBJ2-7	CASSEGSRGSYPTYEQYF	TGTGCCAGCAGTGAAGGATCCCGAGGGTCCTATCCTACCTACGAGCAGTACTTC
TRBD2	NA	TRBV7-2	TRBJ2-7	CASSLEGTSGSYEQYF	TGTGCCAGCAGCTTAGAGGGTACTAGCGGGAGTTACGAGCAGTACTTC
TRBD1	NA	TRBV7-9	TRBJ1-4	CASSLGQGNEKLFF	TGTGCCAGCAGCTTGGGACAGGGAAATGAAAAACTGTTTTTT
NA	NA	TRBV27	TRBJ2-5	CASSPLGRGRGETQYF	TGTGCCAGCAGTCCCCTTGGCCGCGGGCGAGGGGAGACCCAGTACTTC
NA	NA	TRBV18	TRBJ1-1	CASSPPAKMNTEAFF	TGTGCCAGCTCACCACCAGCAAAAATGAACACTGAAGCTTTCTTT
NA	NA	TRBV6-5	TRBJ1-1	CASSYESDTEAFF	TGTGCCAGCAGTTATGAGTCGGACACTGAAGCTTTCTTT
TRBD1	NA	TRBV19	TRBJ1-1	CASQDRGDTEAFF	TGTGCCAGTCAGGACAGGGGCGACACTGAAGCTTTCTTT
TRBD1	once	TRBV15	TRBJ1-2	CATSREQGGYGYTF	TGTGCCACCAGCAGAGAGCAGGGGGGATATGGCTACACCTTC
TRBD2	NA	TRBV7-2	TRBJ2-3	CASSLDRRGALYF	TGTGCCAGCAGCTTAGATAGGCGGGGGGCCCTGTATTTT
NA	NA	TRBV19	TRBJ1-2	CASSIVPGGYGYTF	TGTGCCAGTAGTATAGTTCCCGGAGGCTATGGCTACACCTTC
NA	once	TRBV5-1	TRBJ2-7	CASSLGGTGYEQYF	TGCGCCAGCAGCTTGGGGGGTACGGGCTACGAGCAGTACTTC
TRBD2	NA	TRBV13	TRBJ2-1	CASSLRGGGNNEQFF	TGTGCCAGCAGCTTACGGGGGGGCGGAAACAATGAGCAGTTCTTC
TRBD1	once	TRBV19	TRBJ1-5	CASYPGGDSNQPQHF	TGTGCCAGTTATCCAGGGGGTGATAGCAATCAGCCCCAGCATTTT
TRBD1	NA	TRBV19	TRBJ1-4	CASSGTGGGKLFF	TGTGCCAGTTCCGGGACAGGAGGAGGAAAACTGTTTTTT
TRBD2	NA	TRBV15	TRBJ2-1	CATSTLGVAGRVNEQFF	TGTGCCACCAGCACCTTGGGAGTAGCGGGAAGGGTCAATGAGCAGTTCTTC
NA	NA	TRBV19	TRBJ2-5	CASSYPGHPSQETQYF	TGTGCCAGTAGTTACCCGGGACACCCTTCTCAAGAGACCCAGTACTTC
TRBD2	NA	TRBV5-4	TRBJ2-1	CASSLEGLVGNEQFF	TGTGCCAGCAGCTTGGAAGGACTAGTGGGCAATGAGCAGTTCTTC
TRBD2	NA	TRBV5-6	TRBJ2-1	CASSLVIAGFLYNEQFF	TGTGCCAGCAGCTTGGTAATAGCGGGATTCCTCTACAATGAGCAGTTCTTC
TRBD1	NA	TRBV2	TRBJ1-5	CASSPGGQQPQHF	TGTGCCAGCAGTCCAGGGGGTCAGCAGCCCCAGCATTTT
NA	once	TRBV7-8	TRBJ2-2	CASSWQIEGLNTGELFF	TGTGCCAGCAGCTGGCAGATCGAGGGGCTAAACACCGGGGAGCTGTTTTTT
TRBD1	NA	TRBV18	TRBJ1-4	CASSSIKAGTGGEKLFF	TGTGCCAGCTCATCCATAAAGGCCGGGACAGGAGGGGAAAAACTGTTTTTT
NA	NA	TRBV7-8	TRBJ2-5	CASSHPTRRYQETQYF	TGTGCCAGCAGCCACCCCACTAGGCGGTACCAAGAGACCCAGTACTTC
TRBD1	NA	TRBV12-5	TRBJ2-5	CASGPGQGFETQYF	TGTGCTAGTGGACCCGGACAGGGTTTCGAGACCCAGTACTTC
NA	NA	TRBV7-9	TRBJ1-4	CASSLGQINEKLFF	TGTGCCAGCAGCTTAGGCCAGATAAATGAAAAACTGTTTTTT